This T cell receptor beta chain emerged from a study of T cell responses to AZD1222 COVID-19 vaccine. General study findings and limits: Of the AZD1222 recipients, only 5 or 6 were seropositive at baseline. Most donors were white British, females outnumbered males, and clonal diversity was possibly underestimated. No day 14 peak samples; only post-peak repertoires were characterized. Vaccine-associated CD4 TCRs ranged over spike, dominating at 160-218 and 743-854.

Germline V gene data show CDR1 as SEHNR and CDR2 as FQNEAQ (reference sequence). The CDR3 covers 14 residues. V shed 1 base and J shed 8 bases, with 11 bases lying between them. As regards this clone: Antigen specificity is unknown.

The table came from immunoSEQ multiplex PCR; TCRdb's copy has only in-frame clones and leaves some out. This table holds under 150,000 clones, around 89% found once. The sample in question was peripheral blood, obtained on day 0 of MenACWY control vaccination. The chain links TRBV7-9 to TRBJ2-2; no reliable D call. The sequence derives from an adult in good health. CDR3 in amino acids: CASSLGDPLGELFF. The CDR3, as DNA: TGTGCCAGCAGCTTAGGTGATCCGCTGGGGGAGCTGTTTTTT.